Below are 2 T cell receptor beta chains sequenced from a single sample in a study of cytomegalovirus exposure and HLA in healthy donors (dated by TCRdb to about 2017). The library relied on the immunoSEQ multiplex PCR assay. For the multiplex PCR, a mixture combining 60 forward primers for TCR Vbeta segments and 13 reverse primers for TCR Jbeta segments was used. In TCRdb, the immuneACCESS table is reduced to in-frame sequences with V and J assigned. These tables do not hold every clone; where another copy was compared, an unresolved V gene accounts for under half, and the others remain unexplained. The table for this sample lists some 200,000 clones; around 80% of them were counted only once. 2.3% of the sample comes from the top ten. Sequencing was performed on PBMCs. The receptors were sampled from a woman aged 45-65 years in good health and CMV-seronegative.

V and J are TRBV7-2 and TRBJ2-3, with D possibly matching TRBD2 (5 bases). Per germline, CDR1 SGHTA and CDR2 FQGNSA. The CDR3 length is 13 residues. Trimming shortened V by 6 bases and J by 3 bases, and 10 bases separated the two germline ends. The CDR3 sequence: CASSRPGTDTQYF. The CDR3 DNA reads TGTGCCAGCAGTCGACCGGGAACAGATACGCAGTATTTT.

The chain joins TRBV21-1 to TRBJ1-5; the DNA was not compared with TRBD1, the D call given in the table. TRBV21-1 is marked as a pseudogene. This CDR3 comprises 18 residues. CDR3 in DNA: TGTGCCAGCAGCAAAGGTCCCCCAACAGGGGGGGGGTGTCAGCCCCAGCATTTT. This gives the protein CASSKGPPTGGGCQPQHF.